This T cell receptor beta chain is drawn from a study of CD8 T cells in Susac syndrome. This CDR3 has 12 residues. The germline V gene encodes CDR1 MDHEN and CDR2 SYDVKM. V shed 5 bases and J shed 15 bases, with 17 bases lying between them. Random hexamers were used to reverse transcribe the RNA input (roughly 0.5 to 1 ug). TCRdb analysed the immunoSEQ multiplex PCR reads with MiXCR anew, one entry per CDR3 protein. The repertoire holds some 180,000 distinct CDR3 sequences, with roughly nine tenths as singletons. TCR beta sequences were obtained from blood CD8+ and CD4+ T cells. The chain has TRBV28 and TRBJ2-1, with D possibly being TRBD1 or TRBD2 (5 bases each). This sequence was found in a human donor with Susac syndrome. Sequenced: CD4+ T cells from PBMCs. This CDR3 reads CASSGNLGVPFF. Here the CDR3 DNA reads TGTGCCAGCAGTGGAAATCTGGGGGTTCCGTTCTTC.